This TCR beta chain stems from a study of cytomegalovirus exposure and HLA in healthy donors. The CDR3 is made up of 14 amino acids. The germline V and J ends were trimmed by 4 bases and 2 bases, with 13 bases remaining between them. The germline V gene has CDR1 SGHRS and CDR2 YFSETQ. The data were produced by immunoSEQ multiplex PCR, yet TCRdb's version contains in-frame clones alone and is incomplete. Here the sample spans hundreds of thousands of clones, over 80% being singletons. Sequencing input: PBMCs. This chain joins TRBV5-1 and TRBJ2-7; D possibly corresponds to TRBD1 (6 bases). The TCR sequence derives from a woman aged 25 to 39 in good health and CMV-seropositive. The CDR3 nucleotides read TGCGCCAGCAGCCCGGAAGGACAGACCTACGAGCAGTACTTC. Its translation: CASSPEGQTYEQYF.